This T cell receptor (beta chain) was obtained from a study of cytomegalovirus exposure and HLA in healthy donors. The PCR contained 60 Vbeta and 13 Jbeta primers. Sequencing used immunoSEQ multiplex PCR; TCRdb keeps in-frame clones, though not all of them. The sample lists roughly 200,000 clones, 77% occurring once. Study results and limitations: In the analysis, some V segments, TRBV6-2 and TRBV6-3 included, were excluded as indistinguishable. In a later analysis, at a false discovery rate of 0.05, over 15,000 TCR beta sequences matched HLA alleles. The study put 150 to 200 TCR beta chains on its list as cytomegalovirus-associated. The HLA-A and HLA-B alleles of most subjects were reportedly predicted accurately from TCR beta sequences.

Comment on this clone: Antigen specificity is unknown.

Trimming removed 6 bases at V and 2 bases at J, with 17 bases between. This CDR3 region has 15 residues. Germline V lookup: CDR1 LNHDA, CDR2 SQIVND (reference sequence). This chain connects TRBV19 to TRBJ2-7, with D perhaps matching TRBD2 (5 bases). The clonotype comes from a woman aged 55-69 years in good health and CMV-seropositive. Sequencing was done on a sample of PBMCs. CDR3 amino acids: CASRRPGMGTYEQYF. CDR3 in DNA: TGTGCCAGTAGACGTCCGGGGATGGGGACCTACGAGCAGTACTTC.